This TCR beta chain originates from a study of blood T cell repertoires in COVID-19 (TCRdb year 2020). About the study as a whole: Samples covering the acute and convalescent phases of COVID-19 were provided by collaborators in the United States, Italy and Spain. The material from the prospective study consisted of cDNA or gDNA derived from T cells, B-cell-depleted T cells, or PBMCs. Subjects who had been exposed to COVID-19, were actively infected with it, or had recovered from it provided the deeply sampled blood TCRbeta repertoires that made up the dataset. The repertoires were released in a freely available public database meant as a resource for research on the immune response to SARS-CoV-2. The samples were drawn from the first 160 participants of the ongoing ImmuneRACE study and from some 1,300 subjects provided by 6 global collaborators. Sample metadata almost always included a de-identified subject ID, COVID-19 status, age in years and sex. Where available, HLA class I and class II types were obtained from metadata supplied by the sample provider rather than from assay-based typing. The paper's findings and limits, for the study overall: The quantity of clinical and demographic metadata differed by source and by participant and was supplied without curation.

At one collaborating source in Seattle, patients were enrolled during active infection and were followed longitudinally through the course of disease. The collaborating institutions used their own protocols to collect whole blood in K2EDTA tubes. For TCRbeta analysis, collaborators shipped samples as frozen whole blood, isolated PBMCs, or DNA extracted from either of those sample types. In the case of this clone: No cognate antigen has been identified for it. No base-level quality is on record; no much larger clone is a single base apart.

The immunoSEQ Assay, a bias-controlled multiplex PCR, was used to amplify TCRbeta CDR3 regions from genomic DNA. The study's own analysis went as follows. The number of nucleated cells in each sample was estimated from the amplification of reference gene primers within the assay. To quantify the absolute abundance of each unique TCRbeta CDR3 rearrangement, sequence reads were collapsed and filtered. For each sample, productive Simpson clonality was calculated by taking the square root of Simpson's diversity index across productive rearrangements. The clones in this table, taken by TCRdb from immuneACCESS, are in-frame only. Not every clone is retained; where verified, under half of the shortfall comes from an unresolved V gene, and the cause of the rest is unknown. That table furnishes V, J and clone size, whereas the DNA furnished D and trimming. A total of some 220,000 clones appear in this sample, 65% to 90% of them only once. The biggest ten clones account for 2.4% of the sample.

V sheds 6 bases and J sheds 8 bases, leaving 17 bases between their ends. There are 13 amino acids in the CDR3, from cysteine to phenylalanine inclusive. Of all the DNA, just the CDR3 is kept, 39 bases in frame from base 1. The germline V gene (reference sequence) provides CDR1 SGHNT and CDR2 YYREEE. Sample: peripheral blood. The rearrangement combines TRBV5-4 with TRBJ1-2; the best D guess is TRBD1, with 5 bases matching. The sequence was collected from a woman aged 70-85 years with COVID-19, enrolled during active disease. The CDR3 is CASNRAGVEGYTF. At the DNA level, the sequence is TGTGCCAGCAACCGAGCGGGGGTAGAAGGCTACACCTTC. Joined to the reference TRBV5-4 and TRBJ1-2 proteins, this CDR3 gives the full variable domain: ETGVTQSPTHLIKTRGQQVTLRCSSQSGHNTVSWYQQALGQGPQFIFQYYREEENGRGNFPPRFSGLQFPNYSSELNVNALELDDSALYLCASNRAGVEGYTFGSGTRLTVV.